The 26 T cell receptor beta chains given below trace back to one sample, sequenced in a study of T cell responses to AZD1222 COVID-19 vaccine. Assay: immunoSEQ multiplex PCR; the TCRdb copy retains only in-frame clones and omits some. There are 100,000 to 130,000 clones in the sample; approximately 89% occur only once, and approximately 3.1% lies in the top ten. The specimen was peripheral blood, collected on day 0 of MenACWY control vaccination. Receptor source: an adult in good health.

This sequence joins TRBV5-4 and TRBJ2-3, with D unresolved. Trimming pared 0 bases from V and 2 bases from J, leaving 13 bases between. The CDR3 is made up of 16 amino acids. Germline assignment: CDR1 SGHNT and CDR2 YYREEE (reference sequence). The CDR3 spells CASSLARFGHTDTQYF. In nucleotides, the CDR3 is TGTGCCAGCAGCTTGGCCCGGTTTGGGCACACAGATACGCAGTATTTT.

The V call is TRBV7-3, the J call TRBJ1-6; D might be TRBD1 (5 bases). Germline lookup yields CDR1 SGHTA and CDR2 FQGTGA. V gave up 5 bases and J gave up 1 base, with 15 bases separating them. The length of the CDR3 is 17 residues. The CDR3 loop reads CASSPQGRGSYNSPLHF. The CDR3 coding sequence is TGTGCCAGCAGCCCCCAAGGGAGGGGATCCTATAATTCACCCCTCCACTTT. Using reference TRBV7-3 and TRBJ1-6 for the parts outside the CDR3, the full variable domain is GAGVSQTPSNKVTEKGKYVELRCDPISGHTALYWYRQSLGQGPEFLIYFQGTGAADDSGLPNDRFFAVRPEGSVSTLKIQRTERGDSAVYLCASSPQGRGSYNSPLHFGNGTRLTVT.

The gene calls are TRBV7-2 and TRBJ1-2; 10 bases line up with TRBD1. This CDR3 is built from 16 residues. Unmatched junction bases numbered 7, after V lost 1 base and J lost 5 bases. Germline V lookup: CDR1 SGHTA, CDR2 FQGNSA. Here the CDR3 DNA reads TGTGCCAGCAGCTTAGAAGGGGGGGACAGGGGTTATGGCTACACCTTC. This encodes CASSLEGGDRGYGYTF.

The chain links TRBV4-1 to TRBJ2-7; weak D call: TRBD2 (7 bases). CDR3 size: 14 residues. The germline gives CDR1 MGHRA, CDR2 YSYEKL. Trimming shortened V by 2 bases and J by 4 bases, and 12 bases separated the two germline ends. The CDR3 nucleotides read TGCGCCAGCAGCCAAAACAAGGGGGGGTACGAGCAGTACTTC. Translating gives CASSQNKGGYEQYF.

CDR3 nucleotides: TGTGCCAGCAGCTTAACGGGGACTAGTTCAGATACGCAGTATTTT. Amino acids: CASSLTGTSSDTQYF. The V gene is TRBV7-3, the J gene TRBJ2-3, with 8 bases aligning to TRBD2. The CDR3 extends over 15 amino acids. The junction had 3 bases not matched to a gene; V was cut back by 0 bases and J by 4 bases. Germline CDR1 reads SGHTA; CDR2 reads FQGTGA.

This sequence joins TRBV4-1 and TRBJ1-2; D possibly corresponds to TRBD1 (6 bases). With 0 bases removed from V and 8 bases from J, the gap between germline ends came to 16 bases. Germline values: CDR1 MGHRA, CDR2 YSYEKL. The CDR3 runs 15 residues. The CDR3: CASSQDRGGGDGYTF. Here the CDR3 DNA reads TGCGCCAGCAGCCAAGATCGTGGGGGCGGAGACGGCTACACCTTC.

The V call is TRBV29-1, the J call TRBJ2-7; D remains unclear. Germline CDR1 SQVTM, CDR2 ANQGSEA. This CDR3 region has 15 residues. Trimming removed 0 bases at V and 1 base at J, with 13 bases between. DNA of the CDR3: TGCAGCGTTGAAGATCCAACTACCGGTTCCTACGAGCAGTACTTC. Residues: CSVEDPTTGSYEQYF.

The rearrangement links TRBV6-2 or TRBV6-3 to TRBJ2-2; TRBD2 aligns across 7 bases. Unmatched junction bases numbered 4, after V lost 3 bases and J lost 6 bases. The V gene's germline CDR1 is MNHEY and CDR2 SVGEGT. CDR3 size: 14 residues. This chain's CDR3 is CASSYRGGPGELFF. Here the CDR3 DNA reads TGTGCCAGCAGTTATAGGGGAGGGCCCGGGGAGCTGTTTTTT.

The rearrangement joins TRBV10-2 to TRBJ2-6; D is possibly TRBD1 or TRBD2 (6 bases each). Trimming left V 7 bases short and J 2 bases short, with 18 bases between. Germline lookup yields CDR1 WSHSY and CDR2 SAAADI. CDR3 length: 17 residues. CDR3 coding DNA: TGCGCCAGCACCCCCTCACGGGGGCCAACTGGGGCCAACGTCCTGACTTTC. Protein: CASTPSRGPTGANVLTF.

This chain uses TRBV13 with TRBJ2-1, with unresolved D. Germline V CDR1 and CDR2: PRHDT, FYEKMQ (reference sequence). The CDR3 loop spans 16 amino acids. Trimming left V 5 bases short and J 0 bases short, with 14 bases between. The CDR3 reads CASSPIFPSSYNEQFF. The CDR3 nucleotides read TGTGCCAGCAGCCCGATCTTTCCAAGCTCCTACAATGAGCAGTTCTTC.

This rearrangement joins TRBV27 to TRBJ2-7, with no clear D. The CDR3 contains 14 residues. Germline-derived CDR1 and CDR2 are MNHEY and SMNVEV (reference sequence). Trimming removed 0 bases from V and 0 bases from J, with 6 bases in between. The CDR3 region is CASSLSESSYEQYF. The CDR3 bases are TGTGCCAGCAGTTTATCAGAGAGCTCCTACGAGCAGTACTTC.

This rearrangement joins TRBV5-1 to TRBJ2-2; D may be TRBD1 (6 bases). CDR3 size: 16 residues. Germline assignment: CDR1 SGHRS and CDR2 YFSETQ. Trimming took off 4 bases at V and 5 bases at J, with 18 bases between the two ends. CDR3 residues: CASSRTVRFITGELFF. The CDR3 DNA reads TGCGCCAGCAGCAGGACAGTACGCTTTATTACCGGGGAGCTGTTTTTT.

This chain joins TRBV7-9 and TRBJ2-4; D is possibly TRBD2 (6 bases). Germline V gives CDR1 SEHNR, CDR2 FQNEAQ (reference sequence). This CDR3 comprises 16 residues. V lost 5 bases to trimming and J lost 3 bases, with 17 bases between them. The DNA of the CDR3 is TGTGCCAGCAGCCAAACCTCCGGGACTGGCAAAAACATTCAGTACTTC. It translates to CASSQTSGTGKNIQYF.

The chain uses TRBV29-1 and TRBJ2-7, with 11 bases identical to TRBD1. The germline CDR1 and CDR2 sequences are SQVTM and ANQGSEA. The V segment lost 6 bases and the J segment 0 bases; nucleotides outside the gene matches: 4. There are 14 residues in the CDR3. CDR3 protein: CSVPGTGGSYEQYF. For the CDR3, the DNA is TGCAGCGTACCCGGGACAGGGGGCTCCTACGAGCAGTACTTC.

This rearrangement joins TRBV6-5 to TRBJ1-2; unclear D gene. The CDR3 length is 13 residues. Germline CDR1 and CDR2: MNHEY and SVGAGI. Trimming removed 2 bases at V and 2 bases at J, with 6 bases between. Here the CDR3 DNA reads TGTGCCAGCAGTTACGCGGGGAACTATGGCTACACCTTC. It is translated as CASSYAGNYGYTF.

V is TRBV11-3 and J is TRBJ1-4; D call uncertain. Germline V gene data show CDR1 as SGHNT and CDR2 as YENEEA. Trimming removed 4 bases from V and 6 bases from J, with 3 bases in between. The CDR3 has 11 residues. The CDR3 nucleotides are TGTGCCAGCAGCTGGCATGAAAAACTGTTTTTT. Translating it yields CASSWHEKLFF.

This clone appeared a single time. The rearrangement joins TRBV29-1 to TRBJ1-1, with a tentative D call TRBD1 (5 bases). V lost 6 bases and J lost 4, with 18 bases in between. The CDR3 covers 14 residues. Germline V gene data show CDR1 as SQVTM and CDR2 as ANQGSEA. CDR3 region: CSVAETQAGTEAFF. CDR3 nucleotide sequence: TGCAGCGTCGCTGAAACACAGGCCGGCACTGAAGCTTTCTTT.

This clone has a handful of counts. V is TRBV3-1 (or the pseudogene TRBV3-2) and J is TRBJ2-5, with D possibly TRBD2 on 6 matching bases. V was shortened by 2 bases and J by 4 bases, with 14 bases between the two germline ends. The germline gives CDR1 LGHDT, CDR2 YNNKEL (reference sequence). CDR3 length equals 15 residues. The CDR3 DNA reads as TGTGCCAGCAGCCAAAACCCCCCCGGGGGAGAGACCCAGTACTTC. It yields the protein CASSQNPPGGETQYF.

The chain joins TRBV19 to TRBJ1-2; no definite D call. The ends were cut back, 7 bases at V and 4 bases at J, with 13 bases in the middle. The length of the CDR3 is 13 residues. Per the germline V gene, CDR1 is LNHDA and CDR2 is SQIVND (reference sequence). The CDR3 DNA is TGTGCCAGTAAGGACGGAACAGCCTATGGCTACACCTTC. As protein: CASKDGTAYGYTF.

The chain is built from TRBV12-3 or TRBV12-4 and TRBJ1-1, with TRBD1 identical over 7 bases. The V gene end was trimmed by 8 bases and the J gene end by 1 base; junction bases not matched to a gene: 1. CDR3 length: 12 amino acids. CDR3 sequence reads: CASRTGNTEAFF. The CDR3 DNA reads as TGTGCCAGCCGGACAGGGAACACTGAAGCTTTCTTT.

The CDR3 protein is CASLQGGGQQETQYF. The CDR3 DNA reads TGTGCCAGCTTACAGGGTGGGGGTCAACAAGAGACCCAGTACTTC. The chain carries TRBV5-4 and TRBJ2-5, with a tentative D call TRBD1 (6 bases). This CDR3 comprises 15 residues. Germline V gene lookup returns CDR1 SGHNT and CDR2 YYREEE (reference sequence). The V gene lost 7 bases and the J gene lost 2 bases, with 18 bases spanning the gap.

The CDR3 nucleotides read TGTGCCTGGACCACTAACACTGAAGCTTTCTTT. Its protein is CAWTTNTEAFF. The rearrangement links TRBV30 to TRBJ1-1; no clear D gene. Trimming cost V 4 bases and J 2 bases, with 5 bases left between them. CDR1 and CDR2 (germline): GTSNPN, SVGIG (reference sequence). The CDR3 has 11 amino acids.

This clone has just one count. The junction departs from germline at one end; a sequencing error may be responsible. The chain combines TRBV7-7 with TRBJ2-5, with 9 bases lining up with TRBD1. From germline, CDR1 is SSHAT and CDR2 FNYEAQ (reference sequence). The CDR3 spans 14 residues. Here the CDR3 reads CASSRDRGAETQYF. The DNA for the CDR3 is TGTGCTAGCAGCCGAGACAGGGGGGCAGAGACCCAGTACTTC.

The rearrangement uses TRBV24-1 and TRBJ2-1; D is perhaps TRBD1 (5 bases). The CDR3 has 14 residues. Germline loops: CDR1 KGHDR, CDR2 SFDVKD. V dropped 5 bases and J dropped 0 bases, with 7 bases sitting between them. This CDR3 is CATSARGSYNEQFF. CDR3 sequence (DNA): TGTGCCACCAGTGCTAGGGGCTCCTACAATGAGCAGTTCTTC.

The chain carries TRBV7-2 and TRBJ1-2; 8 positions agree with TRBD1. This CDR3 has 13 residues. With 3 bases clipped from V and 6 bases from J, the junction kept 3 bases outside the gene matches. Germline V CDR1 and CDR2: SGHTA, FQGNSA. The CDR3 region is CASSFGTGNGYTF. Here the CDR3 DNA reads TGTGCCAGCAGCTTCGGGACAGGAAATGGCTACACCTTC.

This chain links TRBV5-1 with TRBJ1-3; 9 bases are shared with TRBD1. Germline V gene data show CDR1 as SGHRS and CDR2 as YFSETQ. CDR3 size: 15 residues. V trimming: 4 bases; J trimming: 3 bases; junction bases outside the gene matches: 5. CDR3 sequence reads: CASSQGQGLGNTIYF. The CDR3 DNA sequence: TGCGCCAGCAGCCAAGGACAGGGGCTTGGAAACACCATATATTTT. Together with reference TRBV5-1 and TRBJ1-3, the CDR3 gives the full variable domain: KAGVTQTPRYLIKTRGQQVTLSCSPISGHRSVSWYQQTPGQGLQFLFEYFSETQRNKGNFPGRFSGRQFSNSRSEMNVSTLELGDSALYLCASSQGQGLGNTIYFGEGSWLTVV.